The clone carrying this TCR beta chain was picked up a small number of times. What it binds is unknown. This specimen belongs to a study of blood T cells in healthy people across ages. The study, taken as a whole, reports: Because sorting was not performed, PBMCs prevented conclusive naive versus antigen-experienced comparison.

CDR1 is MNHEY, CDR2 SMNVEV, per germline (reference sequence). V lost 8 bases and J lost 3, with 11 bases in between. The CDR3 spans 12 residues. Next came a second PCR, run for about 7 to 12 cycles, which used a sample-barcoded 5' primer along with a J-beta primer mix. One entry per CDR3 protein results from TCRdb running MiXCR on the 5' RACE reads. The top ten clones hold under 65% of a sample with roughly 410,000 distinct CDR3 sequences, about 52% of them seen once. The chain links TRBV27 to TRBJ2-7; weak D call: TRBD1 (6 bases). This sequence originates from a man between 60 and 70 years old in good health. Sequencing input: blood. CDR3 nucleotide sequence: TGTGCCAGCGGTAAACAGGGCTACGAGCAGTACTTC. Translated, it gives CASGKQGYEQYF.